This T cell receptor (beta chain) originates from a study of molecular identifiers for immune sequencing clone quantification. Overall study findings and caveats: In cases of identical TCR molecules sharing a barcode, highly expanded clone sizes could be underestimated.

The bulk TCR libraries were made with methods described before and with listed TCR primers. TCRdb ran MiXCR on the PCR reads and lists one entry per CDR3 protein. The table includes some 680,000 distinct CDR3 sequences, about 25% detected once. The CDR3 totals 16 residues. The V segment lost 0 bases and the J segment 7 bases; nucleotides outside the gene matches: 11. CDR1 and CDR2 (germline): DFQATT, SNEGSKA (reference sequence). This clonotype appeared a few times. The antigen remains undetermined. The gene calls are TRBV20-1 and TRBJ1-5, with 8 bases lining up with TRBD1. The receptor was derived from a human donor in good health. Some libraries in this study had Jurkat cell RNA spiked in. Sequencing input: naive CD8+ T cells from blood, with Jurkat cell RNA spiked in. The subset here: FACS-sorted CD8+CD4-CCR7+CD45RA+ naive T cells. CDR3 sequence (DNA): TGCAGTGCTAGAGATCTCGACAGGGGAGGTACGCAGCCCCAGCATTTT. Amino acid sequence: CSARDLDRGGTQPQHF.